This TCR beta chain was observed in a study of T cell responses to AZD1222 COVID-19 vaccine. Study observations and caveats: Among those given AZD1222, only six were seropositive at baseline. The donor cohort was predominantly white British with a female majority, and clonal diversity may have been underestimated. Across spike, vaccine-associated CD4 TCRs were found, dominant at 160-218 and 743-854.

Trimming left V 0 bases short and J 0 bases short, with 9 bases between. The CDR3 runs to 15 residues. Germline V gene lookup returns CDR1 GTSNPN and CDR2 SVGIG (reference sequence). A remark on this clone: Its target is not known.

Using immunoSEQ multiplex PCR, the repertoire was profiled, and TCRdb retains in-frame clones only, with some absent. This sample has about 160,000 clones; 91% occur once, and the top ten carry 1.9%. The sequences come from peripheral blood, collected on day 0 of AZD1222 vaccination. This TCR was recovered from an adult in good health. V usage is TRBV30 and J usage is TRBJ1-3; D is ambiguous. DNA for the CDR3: TGTGCCTGGAGTGTACTAGGGATCTCTGGAAACACCATATATTTT. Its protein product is CAWSVLGISGNTIYF.